These 7 T cell receptor beta chains were sequenced from one sample in a study of blood T cell repertoires in COVID-19. The repertoire was sequenced with immunoSEQ multiplex PCR; TCRdb's copy has only in-frame clones and lacks some. The profile shows fewer than 250,000 clones, around 87% of them singletons. The source material was PBMCs or T cells enriched from blood (not recorded which). The receptors originated from a man aged 30 to 45 in a cohort exposed to, infected with or recovered from COVID-19 (not recorded which).

J is TRBJ1-2 and V is TRBV5-6; weak D call: TRBD1 (5 bases). The CDR3 is made up of 15 amino acids. CDR1 and CDR2 (germline): SGHDT, YYEEEE. V was pared by 1 base and J by 0 bases, with 10 bases between. The chain's CDR3 is CASSLFPGPNYGYTF. The CDR3 DNA sequence: TGTGCCAGCAGCTTGTTTCCAGGGCCTAACTATGGCTACACCTTC.

This sequence joins TRBV9 and TRBJ2-7, with D perhaps TRBD2 (6 bases). The germline V gene encodes CDR1 SGDLS and CDR2 YYNGEE. The CDR3 has 14 amino acids. V was cut by 4 bases and J by 4 bases, with 15 bases left in between. CDR3 coding DNA: TGTGCCAGCAGCCCAGATGGGCGGGATTACGAGCAGTACTTC. This gives the protein CASSPDGRDYEQYF. Filled out from reference TRBV9 and TRBJ2-7, the complete variable domain reads DSGVTQTPKHLITATGQRVTLRCSPRSGDLSVYWYQQSLDQGLQFLIQYYNGEERAKGNILERFSAQQFPDLHSELNLSSLELGDSALYFCASSPDGRDYEQYFGPGTRLTVT.

This chain connects TRBV6-5 to TRBJ2-6; TRBD1 is a possible D gene (5 bases). Germline CDR1 is MNHEY and CDR2 is SVGAGI. The CDR3 sequence is 15 residues long. V lost 7 bases and J lost 0, with 10 bases in between. The CDR3 protein is CASMVQASGANVLTF. The CDR3 DNA reads TGTGCCAGCATGGTACAGGCCTCTGGGGCCAACGTCCTGACTTTC.

The V call is TRBV7-9, the J call TRBJ1-2; D is possibly TRBD1 (5 bases). The CDR3 spans 12 residues. V dropped 3 bases and J dropped 6 bases, with 8 bases sitting between them. Germline CDR1 is SEHNR and CDR2 is FQNEAQ (reference sequence). The CDR3 DNA is TGTGCCAGCAGCTTCGACAGTCATGGCTACACCTTC. The encoded protein is CASSFDSHGYTF.

This chain connects TRBV18 to TRBJ2-5, with D possibly being TRBD1 (6 bases). Germline V gives CDR1 KGHSH, CDR2 LQKENI. V lost 3 bases, J lost 2 bases, and 10 bases lay in between. This CDR3 contains 14 residues. CDR3 in amino acids: CASSPGAKQETQYF. CDR3 sequence (DNA): TGTGCCAGCTCACCGGGGGCGAAACAAGAGACCCAGTACTTC.

This clone showed up just once. The CDR3 bases are TGTGCCAGTAGTATTTTGGGCCTCGGGCAGTTCTTC. It yields the protein CASSILGLGQFF. The J gene is TRBJ2-1, the V gene TRBV19; D gene uncertain. Looked up from germline, CDR1 is LNHDA and CDR2 is SQIVND (reference sequence). Trimming took 3 bases from V and 12 from J, leaving 12 bases between them. The CDR3 length is 12 residues.

This clone came up a few times. The chain couples TRBV3-1 (or the pseudogene TRBV3-2) to TRBJ1-4, with D perhaps TRBD1 (5 bases). The CDR3 is 14 amino acids. V lost 2 bases and J lost 8, with 12 bases in between. CDR1 is LGHDT, CDR2 YNNKEL, per germline (reference sequence). The CDR3 sequence is CASSQQGYWEKLFF. The CDR3 region has the DNA TGTGCCAGCAGCCAACAGGGATATTGGGAAAAACTGTTTTTT.